This T cell receptor beta chain is from a study of OX40 agonist ivuxolimab in advanced cancers. In the study overall: Ivuxolimab is a fully human IgG2 antibody that activates OX40 (CD134). The study, taken as a whole, reports: Among T cells, CD8+ cells averaged more expanded clones than CD4+ cells.

The protocol was immunoSEQ multiplex PCR, while the TCRdb copy is restricted to in-frame clones and leaves out a portion. This sample has roughly 66,000 clones, with roughly four fifths found just once. CDR1 and CDR2 (germline): SGHTA, FQGNSA. Trimming shortened V by 5 bases and J by 2 bases, and 11 bases separated the two germline ends. The CDR3 totals 14 residues. This clone appeared a single time. Its target is unknown. The sequence came from an adult with an advanced solid tumor such as melanoma, head and neck, liver or kidney cancer. The specimen was CD4+ or CD8+ T cells sorted from blood, collected in a trial of the OX40 agonist ivuxolimab. This sequence joins TRBV7-2 and TRBJ2-3, with D perhaps TRBD1 or TRBD2 (5 bases each). The CDR3 DNA reads as TGTGCCAGCAGCCCGGACGGGACCACAGATACGCAGTATTTT. It codes for CASSPDGTTDTQYF.